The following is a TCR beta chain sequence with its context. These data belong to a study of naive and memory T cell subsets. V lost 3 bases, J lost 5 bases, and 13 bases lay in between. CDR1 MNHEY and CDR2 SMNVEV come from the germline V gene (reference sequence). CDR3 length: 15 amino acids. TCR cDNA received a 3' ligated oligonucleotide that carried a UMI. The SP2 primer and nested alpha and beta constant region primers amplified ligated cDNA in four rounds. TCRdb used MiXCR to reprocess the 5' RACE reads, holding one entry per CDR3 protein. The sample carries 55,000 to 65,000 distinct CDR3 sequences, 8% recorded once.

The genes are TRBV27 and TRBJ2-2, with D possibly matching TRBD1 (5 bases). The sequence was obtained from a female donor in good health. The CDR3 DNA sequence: TGTGCCAGCAGTTTCGCCAGGGTGAGGACCGGGGAGCTGTTTTTT. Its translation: CASSFARVRTGELFF.